The sequence of this T cell receptor beta chain was determined in a study of shared clonotypes between healthy human individuals. Study at large: Those who served as donors were two women and a few men between the ages of 18 and 49.

Methods used by the authors: Filtering of immunoSEQ junctional sequences could not match full-length read filtering. Only in-frame clones appear in the TCRdb table, and some are missing; sequencing was by immunoSEQ multiplex PCR. V and J calls and clone size are copied from that table; D and trimming were computed from the DNA. The repertoire holds 950,000 to 1,100,000 clones, with approximately 70% as singletons. The study's findings and limits: Memory subsets generally showed smaller estimated richness than naive subsets did. For naive CD4 cells, 5% to 6.5% of clonotypes were shared across a few donors.

The length of the CDR3 is 15 residues. Trimming cost V 1 base and J 2 bases, with 11 bases left between them. Germline V gene data show CDR1 as LGHNT and CDR2 as FRNRAP. About this clone: Its antigen is not identified.

The chain links TRBV12-5 to TRBJ2-5, with D tentatively TRBD1 or TRBD2 (6 bases each). Sequencing was performed on memory CD4+ T cells sorted from blood. Subset described: CD45RA-negative fraction. The origin of this receptor is a man aged 18 to 35 in good health. CDR3 sequence reads: CASGLGLGGQETQYF. The CDR3 nucleotides are TGTGCTAGTGGTTTGGGCCTAGGGGGGCAAGAGACCCAGTACTTC.